The rows below give T cell receptor beta chains drawn from one sample of a study of cytomegalovirus exposure and HLA in healthy donors. Data came from immunoSEQ multiplex PCR; TCRdb stores just in-frame clones and leaves some out. The sample has hundreds of thousands of clones; over 60% are singletons. The sequencing sample was made of PBMCs. The receptors originated from a male donor in good health and CMV-seronegative. Each CDR3 is given with its conserved first and last residue. The D gene is left open where the match is weak. Clone size is given for some rows only: seen once, a few or many times, or a class if the clone is expanded.

j_call,clone_size,d_call,v_call,cdr3_aa,cdr3_nt
TRBJ1-5,NA,NA,TRBV5-1,CASNLEGILNNQPQHF,TGCGCCAGCAACTTGGAGGGGATTTTAAACAATCAGCCCCAGCATTTT
TRBJ1-6,NA,NA,TRBV6-5,CASSDRTALVSPLHF,TGTGCCAGCAGCGACCGGACAGCGCTCGTTTCACCCCTCCACTTT
TRBJ1-6,NA,NA,TRBV4-3,CASSQDRVSTPLHF,TGCGCCAGCAGCCAAGATCGGGTTTCGACACCCCTCCACTTT
TRBJ1-4,NA,NA,TRBV28,CASSRKHATNEKLFF,TGTGCCAGCAGTCGTAAACATGCAACTAATGAAAAACTGTTTTTT
TRBJ1-2,NA,NA,TRBV27,CASRNSPPSRGSGYTF,TGTGCCAGCAGGAACTCCCCACCGAGCAGGGGCTCGGGCTACACCTTC
TRBJ1-1,NA,NA,TRBV5-1,CASSLARTANTEAFF,TGCGCCAGCAGCTTGGCAAGGACAGCTAACACTGAAGCTTTCTTT
TRBJ2-3,once,NA,TRBV6-5,CASSPPGFTDTQYF,TGTGCCAGCAGTCCGCCGGGATTCACAGATACGCAGTATTTT
TRBJ2-5,NA,NA,TRBV30,CAWSVLSAGETQYF,TGTGCCTGGAGTGTGTTATCCGCCGGAGAGACCCAGTACTTC
TRBJ1-2,NA,NA,TRBV19,CASSIKSQGGYTF,TGTGCCAGTAGTATCAAATCACAGGGTGGCTACACCTTC
TRBJ2-2,NA,NA,TRBV19,CASSIPGHLTGELFF,TGTGCCAGTAGTATCCCGGGACACTTAACCGGGGAGCTGTTTTTT
TRBJ1-2,few,NA,TRBV7-3,CASSLIGGGGYGYTF,TGTGCCAGCAGCTTAATTGGGGGCGGGGGCTATGGCTACACCTTC
TRBJ2-4,once,NA,TRBV9,CASSSQGHPSVQYF,TGTGCCAGCAGCTCCCAGGGACATCCTTCTGTTCAGTACTTC
TRBJ2-7,NA,NA,TRBV2,CASSGSFSSYEQYF,TGTGCCAGCAGTGGATCCTTCAGCTCCTACGAGCAGTACTTC
TRBJ1-1,NA,TRBD1,TRBV28,CASSWTGKGTEAFF,TGTGCCAGCAGTTGGACAGGGAAGGGCACTGAAGCTTTCTTT
TRBJ2-7,NA,TRBD2,TRBV30,CAWSVLRTSVSYEQYF,TGTGCCTGGAGTGTACTCAGGACTAGCGTCTCCTACGAGCAGTACTTC
TRBJ1-1,NA,NA,TRBV7-2,CASRETGDMNTEAFF,TGTGCCAGCAGGGAAACGGGAGACATGAACACTGAAGCTTTCTTT
TRBJ2-1,NA,TRBD2,TRBV7-2,CASSPRLAGGPNEQFF,TGTGCCAGCAGCCCCAGACTAGCGGGAGGGCCCAATGAGCAGTTCTTC
TRBJ2-1,NA,TRBD1,TRBV6-4,CASSVQSGQGGGEQFF,TGTGCCAGCAGTGTTCAATCGGGACAGGGGGGCGGTGAGCAGTTCTTC
TRBJ2-1,few,TRBD2,TRBV7-2,CASSLNPHGGRDEQFF,TGTGCCAGCAGCTTAAACCCCCACGGCGGGAGAGATGAGCAGTTCTTC
TRBJ1-1,NA,TRBD1,TRBV19,CASSMGNRGRTEAFF,TGTGCCAGTAGTATGGGGAACAGGGGGCGGACTGAAGCTTTCTTT
TRBJ1-3,NA,NA,TRBV30,CAWSQTVQGGNTIYF,TGTGCCTGGAGTCAAACCGTACAGGGTGGAAACACCATATATTTT